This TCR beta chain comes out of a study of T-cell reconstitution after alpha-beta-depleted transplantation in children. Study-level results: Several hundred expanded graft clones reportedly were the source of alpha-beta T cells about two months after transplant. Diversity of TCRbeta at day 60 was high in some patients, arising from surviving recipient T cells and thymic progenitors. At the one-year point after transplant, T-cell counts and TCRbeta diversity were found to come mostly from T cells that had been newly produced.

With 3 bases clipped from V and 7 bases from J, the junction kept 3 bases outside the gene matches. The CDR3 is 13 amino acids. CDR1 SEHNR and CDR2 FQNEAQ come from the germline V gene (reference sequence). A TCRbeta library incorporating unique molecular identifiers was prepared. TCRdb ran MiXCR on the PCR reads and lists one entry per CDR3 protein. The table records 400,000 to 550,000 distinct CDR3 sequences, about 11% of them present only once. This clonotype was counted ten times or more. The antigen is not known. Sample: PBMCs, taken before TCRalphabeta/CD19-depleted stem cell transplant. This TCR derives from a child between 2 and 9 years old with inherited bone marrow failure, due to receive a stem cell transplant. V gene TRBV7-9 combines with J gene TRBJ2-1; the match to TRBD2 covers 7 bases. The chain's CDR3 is CASSFDSGNEQFF. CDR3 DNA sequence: TGTGCCAGCAGCTTTGATAGCGGGAATGAGCAGTTCTTC.